Each of the 17 T cell receptor beta chains below was sequenced from the same sample in a study of T cells after posttransplantation cyclophosphamide. Produced via immunoSEQ multiplex PCR; TCRdb's table is partial and in-frame only. Observed in the sample are over 45,000 clones, none of them singletons. Sequencing used PBMCs. Every receptor here comes from a man between 35 and 55 years old in good health, CMV-negative, and a related stem cell transplant donor.

This clone was recorded at least ten times. The chain combines TRBV29-1 with TRBJ2-3; TRBD1 matches 8 bases. J lost 3 bases, V lost 5 bases, and 10 bases had no gene match. The germline V gene encodes CDR1 SQVTM and CDR2 ANQGSEA. The CDR3 runs to 15 residues. The CDR3: CSVSVAGGLTDTQYF. The CDR3 DNA follows: TGCAGCGTTTCCGTGGCAGGGGGCTTGACAGATACGCAGTATTTT.

This clone was detected ten times or more. The chain carries TRBV5-3 and TRBJ2-7, with 10 bases aligning to TRBD2. TRBV5-3 is an ORF for which the function is uncertain. J gave up 0 bases and V 4 bases, and 7 bases lay outside the gene matches. The CDR3 extends over 16 amino acids. The CDR3 DNA sequence: TGTGCCAGAAGCGCGCAGCGGGAGGGCCGCTCCTACGAGCAGTACTTC. Its translation: CARSAQREGRSYEQYF.

The chain couples TRBV4-2 to TRBJ2-3; 8 bases match TRBD2. Germline V lookup: CDR1 LGHNA, CDR2 YNFKEQ. The CDR3 totals 17 residues. V was pared by 3 bases and J by 0 bases, with 8 bases of the junction left unmatched. The CDR3 DNA follows: TGTGCCAGCAGCCATGAACTAGCGGTTGATAGCACAGATACGCAGTATTTT. Encoded protein: CASSHELAVDSTDTQYF.

In its sample, this clone was seen many times. J is TRBJ1-1 and V is TRBV6-5; D perhaps matches TRBD1 (5 bases). Trimming left V 6 bases short and J 1 base short, with 15 bases between. Looked up from germline, CDR1 is MNHEY and CDR2 is SVGAGI. The length of the CDR3 is 15 residues. CDR3 nucleotides: TGTGCCAGCAGGCCTCCTGACGGGGGGAACACTGAAGCTTTCTTT. Translated: CASRPPDGGNTEAFF.

This clone was recorded many times. Here the CDR3 DNA reads TGTGCCAGCAGCCAGGGAAGAGGCTACGAGCAGTACTTC. Protein product: CASSQGRGYEQYF. The chain recombines TRBV28 with TRBJ2-7; possibly TRBD1 for D (5 bases). The CDR3 is 13 residues long. V lost 6 bases and J 3 bases, leaving 12 bases between the germline ends. Germline V lookup: CDR1 MDHEN, CDR2 SYDVKM.

This clone was counted many times. The V and J genes are TRBV5-6 and TRBJ1-5; possibly TRBD1 for D (5 bases). CDR1 SGHDT and CDR2 YYEEEE come from the germline V gene. The CDR3 consists of 14 residues. V was cut by 7 bases and J by 10 bases, with 21 bases left in between. The CDR3 sequence is CASQQRDPLSPQHF. CDR3 sequence (DNA): TGTGCCAGCCAGCAGCGGGACCCTCTGTCACCCCAGCATTTT.

This clone occurred many times. The chain employs TRBV7-2 and TRBJ2-7; 9 bases agree with TRBD1. J gave up 3 bases and V 4 bases, and 4 bases lay outside the gene matches. Germline CDR1 reads SGHTA; CDR2 reads FQGNSA. CDR3 length: 14 amino acids. CDR3 DNA: TGTGCCAGCAGCTGGGACAGGGACATCTACGAGCAGTACTTC. Residues: CASSWDRDIYEQYF.

This clone was found many times. The chain links TRBV6-6 to TRBJ2-7; TRBD1 agrees at 9 bases. V lost 0 bases, J lost 1 base, and 1 base stayed unmatched. Germline assignment: CDR1 MNHNY and CDR2 SVGAGI (reference sequence). There are 15 residues in the CDR3. This CDR3 reads CASSYSGTGSYEQYF. The CDR3, as DNA: TGTGCCAGCAGTTACTCCGGGACAGGGTCCTACGAGCAGTACTTC.

J is TRBJ2-1 and V is TRBV9, with TRBD2 matching over 15 bases. There are 16 residues in the CDR3. The germline gives CDR1 SGDLS, CDR2 YYNGEE. V lost 3 bases, J lost 8 bases, and 6 bases stayed unmatched. The CDR3 region has the DNA TGTGCCAGCAGCGGGACTAGCGGGAGGGCCCCCCATGAGCAGTTCTTC. It specifies CASSGTSGRAPHEQFF.

There are many counts of this clone. The CDR3 nucleotides are TGCGCCAGCAGCGATACTAGCGGGAGCACCCCAGATACGCAGTATTTT. It translates to CASSDTSGSTPDTQYF. The chain joins TRBV10-1 to TRBJ2-3; 11 bases agree with TRBD2. This CDR3 contains 16 residues. Germline CDR1 is WNHNN and CDR2 is SYGVQD (reference sequence). The V gene end was trimmed by 6 bases and the J gene end by 4 bases; junction bases not matched to a gene: 9.

Many counts were recorded for this clone. The chain couples TRBV9 to TRBJ2-4; 7 nucleotides line up with TRBD1. This CDR3 has 14 amino acids. Germline loops: CDR1 SGDLS, CDR2 YYNGEE. J lost 6 bases, V lost 4 bases, and 7 bases had no gene match. In DNA form, the CDR3 reads TGTGCCAGCAGCCAGGGGGTTTCAGGAAACATTCAGTACTTC. This encodes CASSQGVSGNIQYF.

The sample holds a few counts of this clone. J is TRBJ2-1 and V is TRBV6-1; D remains ambiguous. This CDR3 is built from 13 residues. Looked up from germline, CDR1 is MNHNS and CDR2 is SASEGT. V lost 6 bases, J lost 6 bases, and 12 bases lay in between. In DNA, the CDR3 is TGTGCCAGCAGCCCAGACGGCGGCAATGAGCAGTTCTTC. Amino acids: CASSPDGGNEQFF.

This clone showed up many times. The chain carries TRBV28 and TRBJ2-2; 8 bases are a match to TRBD2. Germline CDR1 is MDHEN and CDR2 is SYDVKM. The CDR3 is 15 residues long. V shed 2 bases and J 3 bases; nucleotides not matched to a gene: 2. CDR3 DNA sequence: TGTGCCAGCAGTTTAGGACTAGCCTACACCGGGGAGCTGTTTTTT. Translated: CASSLGLAYTGELFF. Full variable domain (rest looked up from reference TRBV28 and TRBJ2-2): DVKVTQSSRYLVKRTGEKVFLECVQDMDHENMFWYRQDPGLGLRLIYFSYDVKMKEKGDIPEGYSVSREKKERFSLILESASTNQTSMYLCASSLGLAYTGELFFGEGSRLTVL.

Many counts were recorded for this clone. This sequence joins TRBV7-8 and TRBJ2-3, with D unclear. The CDR3 is 15 residues long. Deletions cut 3 bases from V and 1 base from J, with 11 bases between. CDR1 and CDR2 (germline): SGHVS, FQNEAQ. CDR3 sequence: CASSLGRPRTDTQYF. The CDR3 DNA is TGTGCCAGCAGCTTGGGCAGGCCTCGCACAGATACGCAGTATTTT.

This clone was counted ten times or more. This rearrangement joins TRBV6-5 to TRBJ2-1; D may be TRBD2 (5 bases). This CDR3 comprises 12 residues. Germline CDR1 reads MNHEY; CDR2 reads SVGAGI. V lost 10 bases and J lost 4, with 11 bases in between. In DNA, the CDR3 is TGTGCCACCACTTGGGAGTACAATGAGCAGTTCTTC. This sequence encodes CATTWEYNEQFF.

The sample holds a few counts of this clone. The chain employs TRBV6-5 and TRBJ2-5; no clear D gene. Matching the DNA end better, TRBJ2-7 makes the J call doubtful. There are 15 residues in the CDR3. In germline, CDR1 is MNHEY, CDR2 SVGAGI. Here the CDR3 reads CASSPRHLPPYEQYF. The CDR3 nucleotides read TGTGCCAGCAGTCCGAGACATCTACCCCCCTACGAGCAGTACTTC.

This clone has a handful of counts. This rearrangement joins TRBV6-5 to TRBJ2-7; 7 bases are a match to TRBD1. Germline lookup yields CDR1 MNHEY and CDR2 SVGAGI. The CDR3 is 15 amino acids. Unmatched junction bases numbered 9, after V lost 4 bases and J lost 3 bases. The CDR3 region is CASSSPRGTFYEQYF. In DNA, the CDR3 is TGTGCCAGCAGTTCGCCCAGGGGGACCTTCTACGAGCAGTACTTC.